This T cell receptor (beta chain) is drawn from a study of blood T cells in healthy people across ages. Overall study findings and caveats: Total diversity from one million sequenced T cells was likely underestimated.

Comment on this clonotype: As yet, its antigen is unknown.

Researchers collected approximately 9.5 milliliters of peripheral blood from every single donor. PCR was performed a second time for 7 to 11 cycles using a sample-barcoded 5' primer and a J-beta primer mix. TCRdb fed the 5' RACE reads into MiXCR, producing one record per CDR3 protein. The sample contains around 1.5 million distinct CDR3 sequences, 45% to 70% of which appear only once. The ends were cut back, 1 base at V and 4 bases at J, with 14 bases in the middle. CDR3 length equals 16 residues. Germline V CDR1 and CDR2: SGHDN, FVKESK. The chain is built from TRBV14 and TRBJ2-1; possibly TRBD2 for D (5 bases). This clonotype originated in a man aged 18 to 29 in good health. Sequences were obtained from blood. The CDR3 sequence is CASSQVKSGLYNEQFF. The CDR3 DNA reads TGTGCCAGCAGCCAAGTGAAGAGCGGCCTATACAATGAGCAGTTCTTC.